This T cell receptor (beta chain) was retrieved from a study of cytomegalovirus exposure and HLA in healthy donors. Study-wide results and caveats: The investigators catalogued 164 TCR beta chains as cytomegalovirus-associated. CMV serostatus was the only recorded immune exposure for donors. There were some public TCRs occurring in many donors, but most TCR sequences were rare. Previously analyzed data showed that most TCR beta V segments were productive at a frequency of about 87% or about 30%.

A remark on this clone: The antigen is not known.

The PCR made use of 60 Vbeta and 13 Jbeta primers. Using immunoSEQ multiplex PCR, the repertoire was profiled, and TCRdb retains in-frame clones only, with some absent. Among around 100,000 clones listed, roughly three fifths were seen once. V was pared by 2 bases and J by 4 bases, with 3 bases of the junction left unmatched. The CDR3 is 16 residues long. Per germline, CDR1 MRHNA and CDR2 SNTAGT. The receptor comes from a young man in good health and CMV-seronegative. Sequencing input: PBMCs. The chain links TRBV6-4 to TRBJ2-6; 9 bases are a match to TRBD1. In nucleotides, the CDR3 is TGTGCCAGCAGTGACACAGGGGGCGCCGGGGCCAACGTCCTGACTTTC. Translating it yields CASSDTGGAGANVLTF.